The subject of this entry is one T cell receptor beta chain. The TCR beta repertoire was assessed by survey-level immunoSEQ sequencing. The method was immunoSEQ multiplex PCR; TCRdb's version includes in-frame clones alone and lacks a portion of them. Here the sample spans tens of thousands of clones, about 93% being singletons. The length of the CDR3 is 15 residues. V gave up 11 bases and J gave up 2 bases, with 19 bases separating them. Germline-derived CDR1 and CDR2 are SNHLY and FYNNEI. Specimen: PBMCs. The J gene is TRBJ1-3, the V gene TRBV2; no clear D gene. The clonotype was recovered from a man aged 40-49 years with rheumatoid arthritis. The CDR3 is CAFAGSLPPGNTIYF. Written as DNA, the CDR3 is TGTGCCTTTGCTGGTAGCTTGCCGCCTGGAAACACCATATATTTT. Full variable domain (missing parts from reference TRBV2 and TRBJ1-3): EPEVTQTPSHQVTQMGQEVILRCVPISNHLYFYWYRQILGQKVEFLVSFYNNEISEKSEIFDDQFSVERPDGSNFTLKIRSTKLEDSAMYFCAFAGSLPPGNTIYFGEGSWLTVV.